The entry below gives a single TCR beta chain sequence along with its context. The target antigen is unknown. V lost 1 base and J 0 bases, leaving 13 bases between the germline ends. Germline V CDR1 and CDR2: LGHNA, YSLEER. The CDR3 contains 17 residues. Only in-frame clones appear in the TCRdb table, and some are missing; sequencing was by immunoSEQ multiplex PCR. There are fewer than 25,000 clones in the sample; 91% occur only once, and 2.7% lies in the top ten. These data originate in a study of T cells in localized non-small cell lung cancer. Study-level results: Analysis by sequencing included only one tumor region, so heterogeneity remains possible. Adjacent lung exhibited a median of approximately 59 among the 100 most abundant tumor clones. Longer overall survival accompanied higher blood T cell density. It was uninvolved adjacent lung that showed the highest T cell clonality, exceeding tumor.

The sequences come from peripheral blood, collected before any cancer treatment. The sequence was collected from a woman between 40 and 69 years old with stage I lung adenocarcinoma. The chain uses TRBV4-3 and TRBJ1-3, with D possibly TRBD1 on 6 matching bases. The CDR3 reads CASSQGGGSSSGNTIYF. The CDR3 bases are TGCGCCAGCAGCCAAGGTGGGGGCTCTTCCTCTGGAAACACCATATATTTT.